Listed here are 26 T cell receptor beta chains from one sample, sequenced in a study of blood T cell repertoires in COVID-19. Assay: immunoSEQ multiplex PCR; the TCRdb copy retains only in-frame clones and omits some. The sample has fewer than 350,000 clones; around 81% are singletons. The sample comprised peripheral blood. All receptors come from a woman aged 55-70 years with active or convalescent COVID-19.

CDR3 DNA: TGTGCCAGCAGCGTGTCATCGGGACAGGGCTACGAGCAGTACTTC. Encoded protein: CASSVSSGQGYEQYF. The rearrangement links TRBV9 to TRBJ2-7; 9 positions agree with TRBD1. This CDR3 is built from 15 residues. Per the germline V gene, CDR1 is SGDLS and CDR2 is YYNGEE. V shed 2 bases and J 3 bases; nucleotides not matched to a gene: 6.

The chain carries TRBV7-9 and TRBJ2-4; 9 bases fit TRBD2. The germline gives CDR1 SEHNR, CDR2 FQNEAQ (reference sequence). Germline trimming cut 1 base from V and 4 bases from J; bases unmatched to any gene: 5. CDR3 length: 16 amino acids. The CDR3 DNA reads as TGTGCCAGCAGCTTAGTTAGCGGGGGAGGTAAAAACATTCAGTACTTC. It codes for CASSLVSGGGKNIQYF.

Remarks on this clone: At the DNA level, this CDR3 is encoded by other sequences in the same sample as well. The chain joins TRBV12-3 or TRBV12-4 to TRBJ2-3; D is uncertain. CDR3 length equals 13 residues. The germline V and J ends were trimmed by 6 bases and 1 base, with 8 bases remaining between them. The CDR3 reads CASSGTGTDTQYF. CDR3 DNA sequence: TGTGCCAGCAGCGGAACAGGCACAGATACGCAGTATTTT.

The chain is built from TRBV6-1 and TRBJ2-7; 11 nucleotides align to TRBD1. Germline CDR1 and CDR2: MNHNS and SASEGT. The CDR3 is 12 residues long. The J segment lost 4 bases and the V segment lost 8 bases, leaving 1 base of the junction unmatched. CDR3: CASWDRGYEQYF. For the CDR3, the DNA is TGTGCCAGCTGGGACAGGGGGTACGAGCAGTACTTC.

This chain connects TRBV3-1 (or the pseudogene TRBV3-2) to TRBJ1-2, with TRBD1 as a possible D gene (5 bases). The CDR3 has 14 residues. Germline CDR1 LGHDT, CDR2 YNNKEL (reference sequence). V was trimmed by 6 bases and J by 9 bases, leaving 20 bases between them. The CDR3 coding sequence is TGTGCCAGCAGTTCAGGAGGGCAGGGAGAAAGCTACACCTTC. Protein: CASSSGGQGESYTF.

The rearrangement joins TRBV7-6 to TRBJ1-6; D is ambiguous. V was cut by 5 bases and J by 6 bases, with 11 bases left in between. Germline CDR1 reads SGHVS; CDR2 reads FNYEAQ. CDR3 length: 14 amino acids. Here the CDR3 reads CASSPSPGNSPLHF. CDR3 nucleotides: TGTGCCAGCAGCCCCTCGCCCGGTAATTCACCCCTCCACTTT.

The chain employs TRBV14 and TRBJ1-3; TRBD1 is a possible D gene (5 bases). This CDR3 has 18 amino acids. Trimming pared 0 bases from V and 5 bases from J, leaving 20 bases between. Germline assignment: CDR1 SGHDN and CDR2 FVKESK. The CDR3 sequence is CASSQELLRDRDRNTIYF. The CDR3 DNA follows: TGTGCCAGCAGCCAAGAGTTGCTTCGCGACAGAGACAGAAACACCATATATTTT.

In the case of this clone: Relative to the germline gene, one junction end is altered; a read error may explain this. This rearrangement joins TRBV7-2 to TRBJ1-2; TRBD1 matches at 10 bases. CDR3 length equals 12 residues. Per the germline V gene, CDR1 is SGHTA and CDR2 is FQGNSA. CDR3 nucleotides: TGTGCCAGCAGCCGGGACAGGGGTTCTCTGGCCTTC. Translation: CASSRDRGSLAF.

The J gene is TRBJ2-2, the V gene TRBV18; 7 bases match TRBD1. There are 17 residues in the CDR3. The germline gives CDR1 KGHSH, CDR2 LQKENI. The J segment lost 2 bases and the V segment lost 3 bases, leaving 9 bases of the junction unmatched. CDR3 bases: TGTGCCAGCTCACCCTTCGGGACAGACGTAAACACCGGGGAGCTGTTTTTT. Translation: CASSPFGTDVNTGELFF.

The CDR3 bases are TGTGCCAGCAGCTTAGGGGGGGTTAGCACAGATACGCAGTATTTT. It is translated as CASSLGGVSTDTQYF. The chain carries TRBV7-3 and TRBJ2-3, with 7 bases fitting TRBD2. This CDR3 is 15 amino acids long. V lost 2 bases, J lost 0 bases, and 2 bases stayed unmatched. CDR1 is SGHTA and CDR2 is FQGTGA in the germline V gene.

This chain uses TRBV18 with TRBJ2-5; D gene ambiguous. Germline V gene data show CDR1 as KGHSH and CDR2 as LQKENI. The CDR3 totals 11 residues. Trimming removed 6 bases at V and 5 bases at J, with 7 bases between. The CDR3 protein is CASSEMETQYF. In nucleotides, the CDR3 is TGTGCCAGCTCGGAGATGGAGACCCAGTACTTC.

The gene calls are TRBV7-2 and TRBJ1-3; possible D gene TRBD1, 5 bases. Germline CDR1 and CDR2: SGHTA and FQGNSA. This CDR3 comprises 15 residues. Trimming cost V 1 base and J 0 bases, with 7 bases left between them. The CDR3 nucleotides read TGTGCCAGCAGCTTAGTAGACAGCTCTGGAAACACCATATATTTT. It encodes CASSLVDSSGNTIYF.

The chain combines TRBV7-3 with TRBJ2-3; 7 bases are shared with TRBD1. This CDR3 comprises 15 residues. CDR1 SGHTA and CDR2 FQGTGA come from the germline V gene. The V gene end was trimmed by 4 bases and the J gene end by 2 bases; junction bases not matched to a gene: 6. CDR3 residues: CASSSRQGATDTQYF. CDR3 nucleotides: TGTGCCAGCAGCTCACGACAGGGAGCCACAGATACGCAGTATTTT.

The rearrangement uses TRBV6-4 and TRBJ2-3, with 8 bases matching TRBD2. The germline V gene has CDR1 MRHNA and CDR2 SNTAGT. This CDR3 is 16 amino acids long. V lost 0 bases, J lost 5 bases, and 7 bases stayed unmatched. CDR3 region: CASSDSSGGAGDTQYF. The CDR3 coding sequence is TGTGCCAGCAGTGACTCTTCCGGGGGGGCGGGAGATACGCAGTATTTT.

This chain links TRBV4-2 with TRBJ2-1, with TRBD2 matching 11 bases. The CDR3 spans 18 residues. The junction had 14 bases not matched to a gene; V was cut back by 3 bases and J by 7 bases. The V gene's germline CDR1 is LGHNA and CDR2 YNFKEQ. The CDR3 nucleotides read TGTGCCAGCAGCCAGGGGCTCGACGGACTAGCGGGCTATAATGAGCAGTTCTTC. Translated, it gives CASSQGLDGLAGYNEQFF.

The chain carries TRBV7-2 and TRBJ1-1; D remains unclear. Trimming removed 1 base from V and 8 bases from J, with 17 bases in between. Germline values: CDR1 SGHTA, CDR2 FQGNSA. The CDR3 sequence is 15 residues long. CDR3 coding DNA: TGTGCCAGCAGCTTAGATTACATCGTCCAGGTCGAAGCTTTCTTT. This encodes CASSLDYIVQVEAFF.

The chain joins TRBV5-4 to TRBJ2-3, with 7 bases identical to TRBD1. CDR1 is SGHNT and CDR2 is YYREEE in the germline V gene (reference sequence). The CDR3 sequence is 15 residues long. Germline trimming cut 6 bases from V and 1 base from J; bases unmatched to any gene: 8. CDR3 loop: CASTVDGTGTDTQYF. The DNA for the CDR3 is TGTGCCAGCACCGTGGACGGGACAGGCACAGATACGCAGTATTTT.

This clone has just one count. The gene calls are TRBV19 and TRBJ1-5; D uncertain. The CDR3 is 11 residues long. V lost 4 bases and J lost 11, with 9 bases in between. Looked up from germline, CDR1 is LNHDA and CDR2 is SQIVND (reference sequence). The CDR3 coding sequence is TGTGCCAGTAGTAGAGAAAATACCCAGCATTTT. Amino acids: CASSRENTQHF. The full variable domain, completed using reference TRBV19 and TRBJ1-5, is DGGITQSPKYLFRKEGQNVTLSCEQNLNHDAMYWYRQDPGQGLRLIYYSQIVNDFQKGDIAEGYSVSREKKESFPLTVTSAQKNPTAFYLCASSRENTQHFGDGTRLSIL.

V is TRBV5-1 and J is TRBJ1-1; weak D call: TRBD1 (6 bases). The CDR3 has 15 residues. Germline CDR1 and CDR2: SGHRS and YFSETQ. V lost 4 bases to trimming and J lost 0 bases, with 13 bases between them. The CDR3 bases are TGCGCCAGCAGCGTACAGACAGGAGTGAACACTGAAGCTTTCTTT. Encoded protein: CASSVQTGVNTEAFF.

In the case of this clone: This CDR3 is also generated by other DNA sequences in the sample. The gene calls are TRBV15 and TRBJ2-5; maybe TRBD2 (6 bases). The CDR3 totals 14 residues. Trimming pared 0 bases from V and 1 base from J, leaving 6 bases between. Germline lookup yields CDR1 LNHNV and CDR2 YYDKDF (reference sequence). CDR3 amino acids: CATSREGGQETQYF. The CDR3 DNA reads TGTGCCACCAGCAGAGAGGGAGGCCAAGAGACCCAGTACTTC.

Here the CDR3 DNA reads TGTGCCAGCTCAACCACAGGGAGCCTGGATAGCAATCAGCCCCAGCATTTT. It translates to CASSTTGSLDSNQPQHF. The genes are TRBV18 and TRBJ1-5; possible D gene TRBD1, 6 bases. The ends were cut back, 5 bases at V and 0 bases at J, with 17 bases in the middle. Germline CDR1 is KGHSH and CDR2 is LQKENI. The CDR3 runs to 17 residues.

This clone came up a few times. The J gene is TRBJ2-5, the V gene TRBV2; tentative D call: TRBD2 (6 bases). Deletions cut 6 bases from V and 1 base from J, with 6 bases between. Germline loops: CDR1 SNHLY, CDR2 FYNNEI. This CDR3 contains 12 residues. The CDR3 here is CASRLAQETQYF. In DNA form, the CDR3 reads TGTGCCAGCAGACTAGCCCAAGAGACCCAGTACTTC.

This chain uses TRBV19 with TRBJ1-3; unclear D gene. Germline CDR1 reads LNHDA; CDR2 reads SQIVND (reference sequence). Trimming removed 4 bases from V and 2 bases from J, with 12 bases in between. This CDR3 is built from 15 residues. The CDR3 nucleotides read TGTGCCAGTAGTAGGCCGGGGAGTGCTGGAAACACCATATATTTT. This translates into CASSRPGSAGNTIYF.

The chain has TRBV3-1 (or the pseudogene TRBV3-2) and TRBJ2-5, with 10 bases fitting TRBD2. With 1 base clipped from V and 5 bases from J, the junction kept 7 bases outside the gene matches. CDR1 is LGHDT, CDR2 YNNKEL, per germline (reference sequence). This CDR3 region has 16 residues. This CDR3 reads CASSQGLAGAPETQYF. CDR3 bases: TGTGCCAGCAGCCAAGGACTAGCGGGCGCCCCGGAGACCCAGTACTTC.

In DNA, the CDR3 is TGTGCCAGCAGCAAGAGGACAGGGGGAACCTACAATGAGCAGTTCTTC. This encodes CASSKRTGGTYNEQFF. The chain employs TRBV11-2 and TRBJ2-1; 10 bases agree with TRBD1. The CDR3 covers 16 residues. V dropped 5 bases and J dropped 2; count of bases not matched to a gene: 6. CDR1 and CDR2 from the germline V gene are SGHAT and FQNNGV.

This clone was seen just once. V gene TRBV30 combines with J gene TRBJ2-7; 7 bases match TRBD1. J gave up 2 bases and V 4 bases, and 11 bases lay outside the gene matches. CDR1 and CDR2 from the germline V gene are GTSNPN and SVGIG (reference sequence). The CDR3 consists of 15 residues. The CDR3 sequence is CAWKIGTAPTYEQYF. CDR3 nucleotides: TGTGCCTGGAAAATCGGGACAGCCCCTACCTACGAGCAGTACTTC.